This TCR beta chain was sequenced in a study of cytomegalovirus exposure and HLA in healthy donors listed by TCRdb under 2017. Describing the broader study: In an earlier analysis of roughly 500 of the donors, 276 Gb of sequence data and 117 million unique TCR beta sequences from roughly 190 million T cells were reported. An early release covering over 500 HLA-typed donors comprised about 290 gigabases of sequencing data and 85 million or so unique TCR sequences. The genetic ancestry cluster associated with self-reported Caucasian donors included about 81% of the roughly 360 genotyped donors. The aim of the study was to test whether cataloging public T cell receptors could identify signatures of past pathogen exposure. The T cell repertoires of several hundred subjects were profiled by immunosequencing and related to cytomegalovirus serostatus. Besides the first cohort of some 670 subjects, a separate validation cohort made up of 120 or so different subjects was used. High-throughput TCR immunosequencing, statistical association of individual TCRs with disease status, and machine learning were combined to predict cytomegalovirus infection status. In a later analysis, previously published TCR beta repertoires from several hundred donors were re-analyzed and high-resolution HLA genotyping was added so that TCR occurrence patterns could be studied. In the later analysis, no new phenotypic data were used to find candidate immune exposures; instead, reliance was placed on TCR beta sequences and their occurrence across donors. An earlier analysis of several hundred of the donors applied high-throughput TCR beta sequencing to assess whether each TCR beta V gene segment acted as functional or pseudogenic. Alongside the repertoire data, information on donor age, sex, ethnicity and CMV serostatus was compiled. In a later genetic analysis, genome-wide SNP genotypes for about 55% of the 666 donors were used, and that subset was treated as a discovery cohort. Every discovery cohort repertoire had been produced on one sequencing platform. Class I and class II HLA loci were covered by the typing at four-digit resolution. Typing coverage varied by locus: roughly 629-640 donors for A, B, C, DRB1 and DQB1; roughly 510 for DQA1; some 610 for DPA1; more than 450 for DPB1. Four to six DR-DQ haplotypes were handled as single units for association and clustering, since linkage in the cohort was strong. On average, about 240,000 unique TCR beta nucleotide sequences were sequenced per donor among more than 350 genotyped donors of the cohort, with about 17% of those sequences being non-productive. The paper as a whole reports these results and caveats: Because some donors lacked HLA typing at each locus, the association tests relied only on the typed subset. A later genetic analysis reported fewer N-insertions in productive TCRs among donors in an Asian-associated ancestry cluster than the roughly 620-donor mean. It was suggested by the authors that the approach could potentially be generalized to other disease states and immunological phenotypes. In the study, roughly 160 TCR beta chains were listed as associated with cytomegalovirus. Because counts were too low, roughly 17 rarely observed V segments, including chromosome 9 orphons, were left out of the earlier analysis of some 600 of the donors. Sequencing depth was assumed to be roughly uniform across donors in the presence/absence analyses, though that assumption may not hold. The sequencing pipeline was judged likely to have produced a cluster of highly shared sequence variants as a technical artifact. In a later analysis, 16,951 TCR beta sequences were associated with specific HLA alleles at a false discovery rate of 0.05. According to a later analysis, TCR association rates differed among HLA loci, with DRB1 alleles showing the most associated TCRs and HLA-C alleles showing the fewest. Cytomegalovirus status was reported to be diagnosed by the classifier with high specificity and sensitivity in both the original and validation cohorts. An association between a missense DCLRE1C variant and V-gene and J-gene trimming of TCR beta chains was found in a later genetic analysis and replicated in an independent cohort. Linkage disequilibrium might explain the correlated functional status among segregating V segments, but an unknown experimental factor could not be ruled out. Some IMGT-functional V segments, including TRBV6-2 and TRBV6-3, could not be distinguished by the 87-base-pair reads and were therefore excluded. Assigning TCR associations to individual alleles was difficult when HLA alleles, especially DR and DQ, strongly co-occurred. A later analysis reported that several top co-occurrence clusters appeared linked to parvovirus B19, influenza, CMV and Epstein-Barr virus. In this cohort, only TCR beta chains were sequenced, and detectable features were limited by the absence of alpha or paired-chain data. Most TCR sequences were observed very rarely across donors, whereas some public TCRs were present in many individuals. In an earlier analysis of under 600 of the donors, most TCR beta V segments were observed in productive rearrangements about 90% or about 30% of the time, broadly matching IMGT annotations. In a later analysis, HLA-associated TCR beta chains were found to be more clonally expanded and to have lower generation probabilities than equally common non-associated chains. The only immune exposure information available for the cohort was CMV serostatus. A further reported finding was that TCR beta sequences accurately predicted the HLA-A and HLA-B alleles for most subjects in the first cohort. According to a later analysis, most CMV-associated TCR beta chains appeared to be HLA-restricted, and the HLA associations seemed to be driven largely by CMV exposure. A few of the identified cytomegalovirus-associated TCR beta chains were confirmed in vitro to be specific for cytomegalovirus antigens.

In total, approximately 690 healthy bone marrow donors made up the cohort. At the time of sampling, every cohort member was nominally healthy, though immune exposures that went unrecorded were likely present. The donor was CMV seropositive and belonged to the group of some 290 seropositive cohort members. A peripheral blood sample was provided by each donor, and peripheral blood mononuclear cells were used for TCR beta sequencing. The Qiagen DNeasy Blood Extraction Kit was used to extract genomic DNA from the blood cell samples. CDR1 SGHKS and CDR2 YYEKEE are derived from the germline V gene (reference sequence). V drops 6 bases and J drops 2 bases, leaving 17 bases in between. The CDR3 has 15 amino acids, counting the end cysteine and phenylalanine. Kept here is only the CDR3 DNA, which spans 45 bases and is read in frame from base 1. Comments on this clone: What this receptor recognizes is not known.

Library prep was done by the immunoSEQ multiplex PCR assay. The multiplex PCR relied on a mix of 60 forward primers for TCR Vbeta segments and 13 reverse primers for TCR Jbeta segments. Amplification of the CDR3 region of rearranged TCR beta genes was performed with a multiplex PCR assay on genomic DNA. The amplified TCR beta libraries were sequenced on the Illumina HiSeq System as 87-base-pair reads. Regarding the original processing steps: A later analysis counted approximately 74 million unique TCR beta chains across the 666 repertoires, and around 12 million of these chains were shared by at least two donors. A nearest-neighbor algorithm error-corrected the raw reads and collapsed the reads into unique sequences, merging closely related sequences to remove PCR and sequencing errors. Alignment of CDR3 sequences to IMGT reference sequences was used to assign V, D and J gene segments. For a sequence to be retained, a match of at least six nucleotides to both a V gene segment and a J gene segment was required. A rearrangement was called productive if the CDR3 had no stop codons and remained in frame with V and J, and every other rearrangement was called non-productive. Following IMGT convention, CDR3 was defined as the stretch from the second conserved V-encoded cysteine up to the conserved J-encoded phenylalanine. The earlier analysis of about 640 of the donors excluded any sequence lacking an unambiguous match to a single V gene segment. In an earlier analysis of a few hundred of the donors, V segments were called functional above 56.7% productive rearrangements and were called segregating when the between-donor standard deviation exceeded 5%. A statistical classification framework was built to diagnose cytomegalovirus status from the catalog of TCR beta chain sequences. In a later analysis, TCR nucleotide sequences were compared against IMGT/GENE-DB human TR gene sequences so that V and J genes could be assigned. In a later analysis, CDR3 sequences and most-parsimonious VDJ recombination scenarios were assigned using the TCRdist pipeline. A later analysis defined each TCR beta chain by its CDR3 amino acid sequence plus V-gene family, and excluded reads lacking a unique V-gene family. As a way to deal with suspected cross-contamination and a sequencing artifact, a later analysis dropped more than 500 nucleotide sequences that were highly shared and had low generation probability. A later analysis calculated a clonal expansion index for each public chain from normalized within-repertoire ranks of inferred template counts. In a later analysis, generation probabilities were computed with a VDJ recombination model fitted to out-of-frame rearrangements, and the resulting probabilities were checked against IGoR. In a later analysis, hypergeometric tests were used to score TCR-TCR, TCR-HLA and TCR-CMV co-occurrence, with a repertoire-size bias correction applied to TCR pairs. A later analysis estimated false discovery rates by permuting HLA or CMV assignments 20 times. A later analysis grouped co-occurring TCRs with DBSCAN, adding TCRdist sequence similarity when clustering within HLA-allele-positive subsets. For co-occurrence clustering, repertoires with fewer than 30,000 or more than 120,000 public chains were excluded, along with about five repertoires with anomalous nucleotide sharing. TCRdb took over this immuneACCESS table, retaining in-frame rearrangements with V and J assigned. Such tables are incomplete; in checked studies, under half of the missing clones stem from an unresolved V gene, and the remainder is unexplained. V and J calls and clone size follow that table, whereas D and trimming were derived from the DNA. The table for this sample records some 39,000 clones. The ten largest clones represent 2.5% to 3.5% of the sample.

The sequenced material came from PBMCs. The receptor comes from a woman in her 30s in good health and CMV-seropositive. The rearranged segments are TRBV5-5 and TRBJ2-5; the best D guess is TRBD1, with 6 bases matching. The DNA is TGTGCCAGCACCCTGCCACAGGGCGGACAAGAGACCCAGTACTTC. Its translation reads: CASTLPQGGQETQYF.